This T cell receptor beta chain comes out of a study of T cells in Graves' hyperthyroidism and ophthalmopathy. As for the study in general: Upon initial diagnosis and before any treatment, peripheral blood was collected. The study's findings and limits: A median around six months before onset, the model predicted ophthalmopathy.

The CDR3 totals 16 residues. The J segment lost 3 bases and the V segment lost 5 bases, leaving 12 bases of the junction unmatched. In germline, CDR1 is DFQATT, CDR2 SNEGSKA (reference sequence). RNA transcripts gave rise to amplified TCR beta CDR3 regions. TCR CDR3 underwent first-round RT-PCR with the HTBI primer set. Via MiXCR, TCRdb re-called the multiplex PCR reads, giving one row per CDR3 protein. This table has about 560,000 distinct CDR3 sequences, 16% appearing once. Hyperthyroidism was newly diagnosed in patients aged 18 to 65 (duration under 2 months). There are a few counts of this clonotype. Its antigen is still unknown.

The chain uses TRBV20-1 and TRBJ2-5; 10 bases fit TRBD2. This TCR was recovered from a young woman with Graves' hyperthyroidism. The sample consisted of blood. The chain's CDR3 is CSAGDQTSGWKETQYF. CDR3 in DNA: TGCAGTGCTGGTGATCAGACTAGCGGGTGGAAAGAGACCCAGTACTTC.